A selection of T cell receptor beta chains follows, all from one sample in a study of CD8 T cells in ankylosing spondylitis. TCRdb reprocessed the 5' RACE reads via MiXCR and lists one record per CDR3 protein. The data contain about 240,000 distinct CDR3 sequences, under 30% of them seen just once; the ten biggest clones take up approximately 0.61%. The material sequenced was blood, either unsorted or a sorted T cell fraction (not recorded which). The receptors were sampled from a male donor with ankylosing spondylitis or in good health (not recorded which). The CDR3 runs from the conserved cysteine through the conserved F or W. A D gene is named only where the DNA matches it firmly. Clone sizes are given selectively: once, few, many, or a class where the clone is expanded.

j_call | d_call | clone_size | v_call | cdr3_nt | cdr3_aa
TRBJ2-3 | . | . | TRBV6-5 | TGTGCCAGCAGTTATGGCGGGGTCACAGATACGCAGTATTTT | CASSYGGVTDTQYF
TRBJ1-6 | . | few | TRBV6-1 | TGTGCCAGCAGCCGACTGGGCATCGGGGGGAATTCACCCCTCCACTTT | CASSRLGIGGNSPLHF
TRBJ1-6 | . | . | TRBV15 | TGTGCCACCAGCAGAGAGGTCAGGGGCACTACACCCCTCCACTTT | CATSREVRGTTPLHF
TRBJ2-5 | TRBD1 | . | TRBV7-3 | TGTGCCAGCAGCCCGGGACCAGGGGGAGAGACCCAGTACTTC | CASSPGPGGETQYF
TRBJ2-6 | . | . | TRBV29-1 | TGCAGCGTTTTTGCTGGGGCCAACGTCCTGACTTTC | CSVFAGANVLTF
TRBJ2-7 | TRBD1 | many | TRBV12-3/TRBV12-4 | TGTGCCAGCAGTAATCGGGACAGCTCTTACGAGCAGTACTTC | CASSNRDSSYEQYF
TRBJ2-1 | . | . | TRBV6-1 | TGTGCCAGCAGGATCGGACAGTTCAATGAGCAGTTCTTC | CASRIGQFNEQFF
TRBJ1-3 | . | many | TRBV2 | TGTGCCAGCCGGGCCGAAGGCCCGCTCTCTGGAAACACCATATATTTT | CASRAEGPLSGNTIYF
TRBJ1-1 | . | many | TRBV5-1 | TGCGCCAGCAGCTTGTTTGGGTTCGGGTGGAACACTGAAGCTTTCTTT | CASSLFGFGWNTEAFF
TRBJ2-7 | TRBD1 | . | TRBV20-1 | TGCAGTCCTTTACAGGGGGCTACCTACGAGCAGTACTTC | CSPLQGATYEQYF
TRBJ1-1 | TRBD1 | few | TRBV20-1 | TGCAGTGCGAGTCATACCGGGACAGGGACTCGCGCTGAAGCTTTCTTT | CSASHTGTGTRAEAFF
TRBJ2-3 | TRBD2 | . | TRBV10-3 | TGTGCCATCAGTGAATTACTAGCGGGGGGTAAAGATACGCAGTATTTT | CAISELLAGGKDTQYF
TRBJ2-7 | . | . | TRBV12-3/TRBV12-4 | TGTGCCAGCAGTTTAGCCAACAGGGACCACGAGCAGTACTTC | CASSLANRDHEQYF